Listed below are T cell receptor beta chains from one sample, sequenced in a study of cytomegalovirus exposure and HLA in healthy donors. TCRdb keeps only in-frame clones here, not all; method: immunoSEQ multiplex PCR. The sample lists tens of thousands of clones, roughly 96% occurring once. Material: PBMCs. All receptors come from a man aged 18-30 years in good health and CMV-seronegative. Both conserved end residues are part of each CDR3. Fields, in order: clone size, D gene, V gene, J gene, CDR3 DNA, CDR3 protein. D genes are given only for firm matches. Clone size is not always given. Where it is, it says once, few, many or a class for expanded clones.

clone size: -
D gene: TRBD1
V gene: TRBV30
J gene: TRBJ1-1
CDR3 DNA: TGTGCCTGCGAGGGACAGGCTAACACTGAAGCTTTCTTT
CDR3 protein: CACEGQANTEAFF

clone size: -
D gene: -
V gene: TRBV5-1
J gene: TRBJ1-1
CDR3 DNA: TGCGCCAGCAGCATAAACAGGGCTACAACTGAAGCTTTCTTT
CDR3 protein: CASSINRATTEAFF

clone size: once
D gene: -
V gene: TRBV6-5
J gene: TRBJ1-1
CDR3 DNA: TGTGCCAGCAGTTACCAAGACAGATTGAACACTGAAGCTTTCTTT
CDR3 protein: CASSYQDRLNTEAFF

clone size: -
D gene: -
V gene: TRBV7-2
J gene: TRBJ1-5
CDR3 DNA: TGTGCCAGCAGTCCGGAAAGAGGGAATCAGCCCCAGCATTTT
CDR3 protein: CASSPERGNQPQHF

clone size: -
D gene: -
V gene: TRBV4-1
J gene: TRBJ2-5
CDR3 DNA: TGCGCCAGCAGCCAAGATAGCGGAGACCAAGAGACCCAGTACTTC
CDR3 protein: CASSQDSGDQETQYF

clone size: -
D gene: TRBD1
V gene: TRBV19
J gene: TRBJ1-5
CDR3 DNA: TGTGCCAGTAGTATGACGACAGGGGGAAGCAATCAGCCCCAGCATTTT
CDR3 protein: CASSMTTGGSNQPQHF

clone size: -
D gene: TRBD2
V gene: TRBV27
J gene: TRBJ2-1
CDR3 DNA: TGTGCCAGCAGTTCAGGGACTAGCGGAGACAATGAGCAGTTCTTC
CDR3 protein: CASSSGTSGDNEQFF

clone size: -
D gene: TRBD2
V gene: TRBV9
J gene: TRBJ2-5
CDR3 DNA: TGTGCCAGCAGCGTAGAAGCGGGACTGCAAGAGACCCAGTACTTC
CDR3 protein: CASSVEAGLQETQYF

clone size: once
D gene: TRBD1
V gene: TRBV10-3
J gene: TRBJ2-2
CDR3 DNA: TGTGCCATCACCAGGACAGGGAACACCGGGGAGCTGTTTTTT
CDR3 protein: CAITRTGNTGELFF

clone size: -
D gene: -
V gene: TRBV5-1
J gene: TRBJ2-3
CDR3 DNA: TGCGCCAGCAGCTCGACTGCTGGGGAGGCTACCTCTAGCACAGATACGCAGTATTTT
CDR3 protein: CASSSTAGEATSSTDTQYF

clone size: -
D gene: -
V gene: TRBV25-1
J gene: TRBJ1-2
CDR3 DNA: TGTGCCAGCAGTGTTGGGACAACCAGAGGCTACACCTTC
CDR3 protein: CASSVGTTRGYTF

clone size: -
D gene: TRBD1
V gene: TRBV19
J gene: TRBJ1-2
CDR3 DNA: TGTGCCAGTGCCGAAACAGGGGGCAACTATGGCTACACCTTC
CDR3 protein: CASAETGGNYGYTF

clone size: -
D gene: TRBD1
V gene: TRBV18
J gene: TRBJ1-2
CDR3 DNA: TGTGCCAGCTCATTAAAACAGGGGAACTATGGCTACACCTTC
CDR3 protein: CASSLKQGNYGYTF

clone size: -
D gene: -
V gene: TRBV6-1
J gene: TRBJ2-1
CDR3 DNA: TGTGCCAGCAGTGAAGCTCGAGGGTCGGGAGGACCAGGGGATGAGCAGTTCTTC
CDR3 protein: CASSEARGSGGPGDEQFF

clone size: once
D gene: -
V gene: TRBV6-5
J gene: TRBJ1-2
CDR3 DNA: TGTGCCAGCAGATCGGAGCGATTAGGCTATGGCTACACCTTC
CDR3 protein: CASRSERLGYGYTF

clone size: -
D gene: -
V gene: TRBV9
J gene: TRBJ2-7
CDR3 DNA: TGTGCCAGCAGCGCCTCAGGGGCTAGCGGTCTCTACGAGCAGTACTTC
CDR3 protein: CASSASGASGLYEQYF